This entry concerns a single T cell receptor beta chain. The sample belongs to a study of cytomegalovirus exposure and HLA in healthy donors. Profiled with immunoSEQ multiplex PCR; TCRdb holds only in-frame clones, not every one. Of about 250,000 clones listed, 87% were seen once; the top ten hold around 11%. Trimming at V came to 4 bases and at J to 1 base, leaving 3 bases not matched to a gene. The CDR3 has 15 amino acids. Germline lookup yields CDR1 SGHRS and CDR2 YFSETQ. The chain recombines TRBV5-1 with TRBJ1-5, with 9 positions matching TRBD1. Sequencing input: PBMCs. The clonotype was recovered from a young man in good health and CMV-seropositive. The CDR3 coding sequence is TGCGCCAGCAGCAGGACAGGGGAGAGCAATCAGCCCCAGCATTTT. Protein sequence: CASSRTGESNQPQHF.